This paragraph reports one T cell receptor (beta chain). This sample is drawn from a study of T cell changes during pregnancy in multiple sclerosis. The repertoire was sequenced with immunoSEQ multiplex PCR; TCRdb's copy has only in-frame clones and lacks some. The data show about 80,000 clones, just over 90% seen once. V lost 1 base and J lost 7, with 10 bases in between. The CDR3 is made up of 13 amino acids. Germline CDR1 and CDR2: SGHTA and FQGNSA. The J gene is TRBJ2-5, the V gene TRBV7-2, with D possibly TRBD2 on 6 matching bases. The sample consisted of peripheral blood, taken before pregnancy. The clonotype originates from a female donor with multiple sclerosis, enrolled in a pregnancy study. CDR3 sequence: CASSLGQRATQYF. Written as DNA, the CDR3 is TGTGCCAGCAGCTTAGGGCAGCGGGCGACCCAGTACTTC.